This T cell receptor beta chain was identified in a study of long-term antiretroviral therapy in people with HIV. Germline values: CDR1 SNHLY, CDR2 FYNNEI. The V segment lost 4 bases and the J segment 9 bases; nucleotides outside the gene matches: 18. This CDR3 spans 17 amino acids. Version v3.0 of the immunoSEQ assay ran at survey level. The repertoire was sequenced with immunoSEQ multiplex PCR; TCRdb's copy has only in-frame clones and lacks some. This repertoire shows tens of thousands of clones, roughly nine tenths found once; its top ten account for approximately 0.99%. The sequenced sample was unsorted PBMCs, obtained 2 years after starting antiretroviral therapy. The receptor comes from a man over 45 with HIV. The V and J genes are TRBV2 and TRBJ2-3; 8 bases are shared with TRBD2. CDR3 DNA: TGTGCCAGCAGTGTGTTTCTGTCTAGCGGGCGGGATGGCACGCAGTATTTT. Its protein is CASSVFLSSGRDGTQYF.